The 22 T cell receptor beta chains in this list originate from one sample, sequenced in a study of blood T cell repertoires in COVID-19. TCRdb keeps only in-frame clones here, not all; method: immunoSEQ multiplex PCR. The data show hundreds of thousands of clones, 85% seen once. Sequenced input: peripheral blood. The receptors originated from a woman under 30 with acute or convalescent COVID-19.

This chain joins TRBV19 and TRBJ2-2, with 9 bases aligning to TRBD1. From germline, CDR1 is LNHDA and CDR2 SQIVND (reference sequence). The CDR3 is 14 amino acids. The V and J ends lost 8 bases and 7 bases, in that order; junction bases with no gene match: 8. This CDR3 is CASLTGTGSGELFF. The CDR3 DNA reads TGTGCCAGTCTTACCGGGACAGGGAGCGGGGAGCTGTTTTTT.

This clone appeared once. The chain has TRBV19 and TRBJ2-7, with 8 bases fitting TRBD1. The CDR3 is made up of 14 amino acids. The trim removed 2 bases at V and 1 base at J, leaving 1 base unmatched. Germline V gene sequence: CDR1 LNHDA, CDR2 SQIVND (reference sequence). The CDR3 bases are TGTGCCAGTAGTATACGGGACAGGTCCTACGAGCAGTACTTC. Its translation: CASSIRDRSYEQYF.

V is TRBV24-1 and J is TRBJ2-2, with 13 bases lining up with TRBD2. Trimming removed 3 bases from V and 6 bases from J; junction bases left unmatched: 6. The CDR3 is made up of 17 amino acids. CDR1 is KGHDR, CDR2 SFDVKD, per germline. As DNA, the CDR3 is TGTGCCACCAGTGATCTTAAGACTAGCGGGAGGTCCGGGGAGCTGTTTTTT. Translated: CATSDLKTSGRSGELFF.

Here the CDR3 reads CASSLEDRVTEAFF. The CDR3, as DNA: TGTGCCAGCAGCTTAGAAGACAGGGTGACCGAAGCTTTCTTT. V and J are TRBV7-9 and TRBJ1-1; 7 nucleotides match TRBD1. J was trimmed by 8 bases and V by 1 base; bases with no gene match: 7. CDR3 size: 14 residues. The V gene's germline CDR1 is SEHNR and CDR2 FQNEAQ (reference sequence).

V usage is TRBV4-1 and J usage is TRBJ1-6, with TRBD1 matching over 8 bases. Germline values: CDR1 MGHRA, CDR2 YSYEKL. V lost 6 bases to trimming and J lost 0 bases; unmatched junction nucleotides: 7. The CDR3 sequence is 17 residues long. As DNA, the CDR3 is TGCGCCAGCAGTCGTAACAGGGGGAGCTCCTATAATTCACCCCTCCACTTT. It yields the protein CASSRNRGSSYNSPLHF.

CDR3 in DNA: TGTGCCAGCAGCGCGAGAGGGGGGGTTGGCACAGATACGCAGTATTTT. As protein: CASSARGGVGTDTQYF. The chain recombines TRBV7-3 with TRBJ2-3; tentative D call: TRBD2 (7 bases). V dropped 5 bases and J dropped 1 base, with 16 bases sitting between them. The germline V gene has CDR1 SGHTA and CDR2 FQGTGA. The CDR3 has 16 amino acids.

The chain joins TRBV7-9 to TRBJ1-1, with 8 nucleotides matching TRBD1. This CDR3 region has 14 residues. The germline V gene has CDR1 SEHNR and CDR2 FQNEAQ (reference sequence). J was trimmed by 1 base and V by 5 bases; bases with no gene match: 3. The CDR3 reads CASSPTGENTEAFF. The CDR3 DNA reads as TGTGCCAGCAGCCCGACAGGGGAGAACACTGAAGCTTTCTTT. Looking up the rest from reference TRBV7-9 and TRBJ1-1 gives the full variable domain: DTGVSQNPRHKITKRGQNVTFRCDPISEHNRLYWYRQTLGQGPEFLTYFQNEAQLEKSRLLSDRFSAERPKGSFSTLEIQRTEQGDSAMYLCASSPTGENTEAFFGQGTRLTVV.

This chain joins TRBV2 and TRBJ2-1; 9 bases are a match to TRBD2. Germline V gives CDR1 SNHLY, CDR2 FYNNEI. With 4 bases clipped from V and 8 bases from J, the junction kept 6 bases outside the gene matches. This CDR3 is built from 14 residues. Here the CDR3 DNA reads TGTGCCAGCAGTGCTGAGCGGGGGGTTGATGAGCAGTTCTTC. This gives the protein CASSAERGVDEQFF.

The rearrangement links TRBV7-2 to TRBJ2-7, with TRBD2 identical over 7 bases. J was trimmed by 3 bases and V by 4 bases; bases with no gene match: 9. The CDR3 length is 15 residues. Per germline, CDR1 SGHTA and CDR2 FQGNSA. CDR3 in amino acids: CASSSEAASGYEQYF. CDR3 nucleotide sequence: TGTGCCAGCAGCTCAGAGGCCGCTAGCGGCTACGAGCAGTACTTC.

V gene TRBV5-1 combines with J gene TRBJ2-7; TRBD1 aligns across 9 bases. Germline values: CDR1 SGHRS, CDR2 YFSETQ. The CDR3 is 16 amino acids. After removal of 4 bases from V and 1 base from J, the junction contained 9 bases not matched to a gene. The CDR3 DNA reads as TGCGCCAGCAGCCATACTACGGGACAGGGTTCCTACGAGCAGTACTTC. Encoded protein: CASSHTTGQGSYEQYF. The complete variable domain, with remaining parts taken from reference TRBV5-1 and TRBJ2-7, reads KAGVTQTPRYLIKTRGQQVTLSCSPISGHRSVSWYQQTPGQGLQFLFEYFSETQRNKGNFPGRFSGRQFSNSRSEMNVSTLELGDSALYLCASSHTTGQGSYEQYFGPGTRLTVT.

This clone was seen only once. The chain is built from TRBV5-4 and TRBJ1-3, with D uncertain. This CDR3 comprises 14 residues. The germline V gene has CDR1 SGHNT and CDR2 YYREEE (reference sequence). V lost 3 bases and J lost 8, with 15 bases in between. CDR3 sequence reads: CASSSPGREDTIYF. DNA of the CDR3: TGTGCCAGCAGCTCACCGGGCCGGGAGGACACCATATATTTT.

This clone was detected once. This rearrangement joins TRBV2 to TRBJ1-3, with 9 bases fitting TRBD1. The V gene end was trimmed by 6 bases and the J gene end by 9 bases; junction bases not matched to a gene: 9. Germline CDR1 SNHLY, CDR2 FYNNEI. The CDR3 consists of 14 residues. CDR3 sequence reads: CASRSGTGRSTIYF. CDR3 coding DNA: TGTGCCAGCAGGTCCGGGACAGGGCGTAGCACCATATATTTT.

The chain carries TRBV12-5 and TRBJ1-6; 7 bases line up with TRBD1. Germline lookup yields CDR1 LGHNT and CDR2 FRNRAP. The trim removed 5 bases at V and 14 bases at J, leaving 15 bases unmatched. The CDR3 is made up of 15 amino acids. CDR3 protein: CASGVRDSLPSALHF. CDR3 DNA: TGTGCTAGTGGTGTCCGGGACAGCCTCCCATCGGCCCTCCACTTT.

The rearrangement links TRBV5-4 to TRBJ1-4; D might be TRBD1 (5 bases). CDR3 length: 14 amino acids. Germline CDR1 SGHNT, CDR2 YYREEE (reference sequence). V was clipped by 1 base and J by 8 bases, with 12 bases between them. DNA for the CDR3: TGTGCCAGCAGCTTGAGGGGCGGAGAAGAAAAACTGTTTTTT. Translating gives CASSLRGGEEKLFF.

This clone was recorded only once. This chain connects TRBV5-1 to TRBJ2-2; 9 bases are a match to TRBD1. Trimming cost V 0 bases and J 3 bases; bases outside gene matches: 12. This CDR3 is built from 19 residues. CDR1 is SGHRS and CDR2 is YFSETQ in the germline V gene. The CDR3 DNA is TGCGCCAGCAGCTTGGCCTGGTTTACAGGGGGCGCGGACACCGGGGAGCTGTTTTTT. This gives the protein CASSLAWFTGGADTGELFF.

V usage is TRBV10-3 and J usage is TRBJ1-2; 8 nucleotides match TRBD1. Germline V gene sequence: CDR1 ENHRY, CDR2 SYGVKD. V was pared by 5 bases and J by 6 bases, with 5 bases of the junction left unmatched. The CDR3 loop spans 13 amino acids. CDR3 coding DNA: TGTGCCATCAGTAACAGGGGGAACGATGGCTACACCTTC. Translated: CAISNRGNDGYTF.

The chain carries TRBV6-2 or TRBV6-3 and TRBJ2-1; D is possibly TRBD1 (7 bases). Trimming left V 1 base short and J 3 bases short, with 13 bases between. The CDR3 extends over 16 amino acids. Germline CDR1 is MNHEY and CDR2 is SVGEGT. As DNA, the CDR3 is TGTGCCAGCAGTTACTTCAGGGGGGCCGACTACAATGAGCAGTTCTTC. This sequence encodes CASSYFRGADYNEQFF.

This clone was picked up one time. CDR3 bases: TGTGCCAGCAGCGTCGGACCCGGGACAGCGAACACCGGGGAGCTGTTTTTT. Its translation: CASSVGPGTANTGELFF. This rearrangement joins TRBV9 to TRBJ2-2; TRBD1 aligns across 7 bases. Germline V gives CDR1 SGDLS, CDR2 YYNGEE. The trim removed 2 bases at V and 0 bases at J, leaving 7 bases unmatched. The CDR3 runs to 17 residues.

This chain links TRBV6-5 with TRBJ2-2; 8 positions agree with TRBD1. CDR3 length equals 15 residues. The V segment lost 6 bases and the J segment 4 bases; nucleotides outside the gene matches: 7. Germline V gives CDR1 MNHEY, CDR2 SVGAGI. In nucleotides, the CDR3 is TGTGCCAGCAGAGTCGACAGGGGACTCACCGGGGAGCTGTTTTTT. Residues: CASRVDRGLTGELFF.

The V and J genes are TRBV27 and TRBJ2-7; 7 nucleotides line up with TRBD1. V shed 0 bases and J 1 base; nucleotides not matched to a gene: 3. Germline CDR1 is MNHEY and CDR2 is SMNVEV (reference sequence). This CDR3 region has 15 residues. CDR3 in DNA: TGTGCCAGCAGTTTATCGAAACAGGGGTCCTACGAGCAGTACTTC. It codes for CASSLSKQGSYEQYF.

The rearrangement joins TRBV24-1 to TRBJ1-2; D may be TRBD1 (6 bases). This CDR3 comprises 13 residues. V was cut by 8 bases and J by 7 bases, with 16 bases left in between. The V gene's germline CDR1 is KGHDR and CDR2 SFDVKD. Written as DNA, the CDR3 is TGTGCCACCATAGTCACAGGGTTCAGTGGCTACACCTTC. The encoded protein is CATIVTGFSGYTF.

V is TRBV27 and J is TRBJ1-1, with D unclear. This CDR3 is 14 amino acids long. The V end lost 6 bases, the J end lost 3 bases, and 14 bases lay between the germline ends. CDR1 is MNHEY and CDR2 is SMNVEV in the germline V gene (reference sequence). The CDR3 nucleotides read TGTGCCAGCAGCCCCGGGAATGAGTACACTGAAGCTTTCTTT. It codes for CASSPGNEYTEAFF.